What follows is one TCR beta chain and its context. Its target is unknown. V lost 7 bases, J lost 8 bases, and 17 bases stayed unmatched. This CDR3 region has 17 residues. The germline V gene has CDR1 SEHNR and CDR2 FQNEAQ (reference sequence). This specimen belongs to a study of cytomegalovirus exposure and HLA in healthy donors. Whole-study results and caveats: Per a prior analysis, the majority of TCR beta V segments were productive roughly 87% or roughly 30% of the time. The authors enumerated over 150 TCR beta chains as linked to cytomegalovirus. Indistinguishability led to the exclusion of some V segments, TRBV6-2 and TRBV6-3 included.

The study ran its PCR with 60 Vbeta and 13 Jbeta primers. TCRdb keeps only in-frame clones here, not all; method: immunoSEQ multiplex PCR. In the table there are 170,000 or so clones, approximately 80% of which are singletons. What was sequenced was PBMCs. This clonotype originated in a boy aged 5 to 17 in good health and CMV-seronegative. The V call is TRBV7-9, the J call TRBJ2-1, with TRBD1 matching over 10 bases. The CDR3 is CASTQMTGTGARDEQFF. CDR3 nucleotide sequence: TGTGCCAGCACCCAAATGACCGGGACAGGGGCCCGAGATGAGCAGTTCTTC.